This is a list of T cell receptor beta chains from one sample in a study of identical twins. TCRdb redid the calling of the 5' RACE reads with MiXCR, one entry per CDR3 protein. This table holds roughly 470,000 distinct CDR3 sequences, roughly 13% found once. This sample was also put to use in a study of yellow fever vaccine responses in identical twins.

The sample comprised CD4+ T cells sorted from blood. The receptors derive from a woman under 30 in good health. CDR3s include the opening cysteine and the closing phenylalanine or tryptophan. The order of the fields is D gene, clone size, V gene, J gene, CDR3 DNA, CDR3 protein. A D gene is named only where the DNA matches it firmly. Clone size is stated in some rows and not others, as once, few, many or a class when expanded.

.	.	TRBV19	TRBJ1-4	TGTGCCAGTAGATACAGGTCGGCGAATGAAAAACTGTTTTTT	CASRYRSANEKLFF
.	few	TRBV18	TRBJ2-2	TGTGCCAGCTCACCAATTGTGGACACCGGGGAGCTGTTTTTT	CASSPIVDTGELFF
.	.	TRBV7-2	TRBJ1-5	TGTGCCAGCAGCTTAGGGCGGGGCATGGATCAGCCCCAGCATTTT	CASSLGRGMDQPQHF
.	.	TRBV2	TRBJ2-3	TGTGCCAGCAGTGACGACTCTAGCACAGATACGCAGTATTTT	CASSDDSSTDTQYF
.	few	TRBV2	TRBJ2-3	TGTGCCAGCAAGACGGGAACTAGCACAGATACGCAGTATTTT	CASKTGTSTDTQYF
TRBD1	few	TRBV6-1	TRBJ1-2	TGTGCCAGCAGACGGGACAGCAACTATGGCTACACCTTC	CASRRDSNYGYTF
.	.	TRBV7-2	TRBJ2-3	TGTGCCAGCACCCGAGCAGAGAATACGCAGTATTTT	CASTRAENTQYF
.	few	TRBV7-9	TRBJ1-1	TGTGCCAGCAGCTCGGGGTGGGCGCACACTGAAGCTTTCTTT	CASSSGWAHTEAFF
TRBD1	.	TRBV28	TRBJ2-2	TGTGCCAGCAGCCCCGCGGCAGGGGGCACCGGGGAGCTGTTTTTT	CASSPAAGGTGELFF
.	few	TRBV5-1	TRBJ1-5	TGCGCCAGCAGCTTGGACGCGGCAGGGGCCGGTCAGCCCCAGCATTTT	CASSLDAAGAGQPQHF
.	few	TRBV5-1	TRBJ2-5	TGCGCCAGCAGCTTTGGGGGGACGAGAGAGACCCAGTACTTC	CASSFGGTRETQYF